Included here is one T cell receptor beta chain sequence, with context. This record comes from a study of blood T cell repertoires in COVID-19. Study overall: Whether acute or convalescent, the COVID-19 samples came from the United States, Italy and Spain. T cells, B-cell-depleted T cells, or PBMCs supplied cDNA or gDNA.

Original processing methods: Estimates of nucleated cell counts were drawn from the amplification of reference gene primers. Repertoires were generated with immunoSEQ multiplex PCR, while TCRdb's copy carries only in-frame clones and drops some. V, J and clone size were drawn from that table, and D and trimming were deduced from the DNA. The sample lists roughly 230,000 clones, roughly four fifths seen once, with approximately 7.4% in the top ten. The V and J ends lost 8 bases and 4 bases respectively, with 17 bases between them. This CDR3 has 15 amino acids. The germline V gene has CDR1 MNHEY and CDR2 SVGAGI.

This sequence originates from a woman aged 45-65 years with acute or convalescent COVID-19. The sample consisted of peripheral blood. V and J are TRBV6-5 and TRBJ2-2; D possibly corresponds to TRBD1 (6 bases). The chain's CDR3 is CASLFANRATGELFF. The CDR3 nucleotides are TGTGCCAGCCTATTTGCCAACAGGGCCACCGGGGAGCTGTTTTTT.